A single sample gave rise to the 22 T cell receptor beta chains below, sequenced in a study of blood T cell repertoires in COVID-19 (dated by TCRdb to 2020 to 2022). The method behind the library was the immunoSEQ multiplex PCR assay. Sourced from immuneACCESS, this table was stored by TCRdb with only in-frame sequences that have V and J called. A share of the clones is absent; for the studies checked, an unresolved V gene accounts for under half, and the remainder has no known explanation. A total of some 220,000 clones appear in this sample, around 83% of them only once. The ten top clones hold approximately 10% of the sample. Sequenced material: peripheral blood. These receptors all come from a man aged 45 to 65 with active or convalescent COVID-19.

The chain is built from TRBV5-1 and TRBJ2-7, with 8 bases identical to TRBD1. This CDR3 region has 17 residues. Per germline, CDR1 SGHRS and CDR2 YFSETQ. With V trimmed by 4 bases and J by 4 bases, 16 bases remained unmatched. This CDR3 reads CASSRTTPGQEIYEQYF. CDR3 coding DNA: TGCGCCAGCAGCCGCACCACGCCGGGACAGGAGATTTACGAGCAGTACTTC. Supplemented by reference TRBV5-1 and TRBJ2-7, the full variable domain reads KAGVTQTPRYLIKTRGQQVTLSCSPISGHRSVSWYQQTPGQGLQFLFEYFSETQRNKGNFPGRFSGRQFSNSRSEMNVSTLELGDSALYLCASSRTTPGQEIYEQYFGPGTRLTVT.

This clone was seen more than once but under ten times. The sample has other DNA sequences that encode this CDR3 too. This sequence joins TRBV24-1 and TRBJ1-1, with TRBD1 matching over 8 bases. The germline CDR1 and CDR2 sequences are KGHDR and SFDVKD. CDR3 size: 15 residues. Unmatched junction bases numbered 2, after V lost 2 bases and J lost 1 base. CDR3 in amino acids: CATSDSGTGNTEAFF. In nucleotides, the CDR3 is TGTGCCACCAGTGATTCGGGGACAGGGAACACTGAAGCTTTCTTT.

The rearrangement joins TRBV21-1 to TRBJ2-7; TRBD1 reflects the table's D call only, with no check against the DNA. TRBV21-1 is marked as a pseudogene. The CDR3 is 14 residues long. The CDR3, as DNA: TGTGCCAGCTTGGGGCAGGGGGTACACTACGAGCAGTACGTC. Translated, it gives CASLGQGVHYEQYV.

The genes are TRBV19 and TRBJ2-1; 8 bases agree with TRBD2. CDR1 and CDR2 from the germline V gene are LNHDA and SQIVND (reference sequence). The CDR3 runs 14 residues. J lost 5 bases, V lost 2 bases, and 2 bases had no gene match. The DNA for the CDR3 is TGTGCCAGTAGTATACGGGGGGGCCACAATGAGCAGTTCTTC. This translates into CASSIRGGHNEQFF.

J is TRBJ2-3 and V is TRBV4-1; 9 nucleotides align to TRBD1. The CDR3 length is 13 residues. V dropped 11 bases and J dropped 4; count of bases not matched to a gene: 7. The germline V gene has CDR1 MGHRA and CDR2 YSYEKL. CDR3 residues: CAAGTGRADTQYF. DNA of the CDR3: TGCGCCGCCGGGACAGGGAGAGCAGATACGCAGTATTTT.

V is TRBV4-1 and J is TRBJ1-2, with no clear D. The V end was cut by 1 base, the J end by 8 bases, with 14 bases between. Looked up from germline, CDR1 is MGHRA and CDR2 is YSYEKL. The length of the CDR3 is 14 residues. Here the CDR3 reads CASSQVGGLEGYTF. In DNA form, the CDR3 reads TGCGCCAGCAGCCAAGTGGGAGGTCTGGAGGGCTACACCTTC.

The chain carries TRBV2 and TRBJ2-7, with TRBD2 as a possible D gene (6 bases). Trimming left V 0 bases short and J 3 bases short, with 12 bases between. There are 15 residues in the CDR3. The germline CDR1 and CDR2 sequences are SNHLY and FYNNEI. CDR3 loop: CASSEALGGNYEQYV. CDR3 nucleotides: TGTGCCAGCAGTGAAGCGCTTGGGGGGAACTACGAGCAGTACGTC.

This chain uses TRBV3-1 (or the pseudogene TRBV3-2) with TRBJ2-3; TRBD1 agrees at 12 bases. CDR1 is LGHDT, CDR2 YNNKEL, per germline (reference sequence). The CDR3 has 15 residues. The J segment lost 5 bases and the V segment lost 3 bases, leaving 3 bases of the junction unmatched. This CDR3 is CASSQGTGGRDTQYF. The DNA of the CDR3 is TGTGCCAGCAGCCAGGGGACAGGGGGCCGAGATACGCAGTATTTT.

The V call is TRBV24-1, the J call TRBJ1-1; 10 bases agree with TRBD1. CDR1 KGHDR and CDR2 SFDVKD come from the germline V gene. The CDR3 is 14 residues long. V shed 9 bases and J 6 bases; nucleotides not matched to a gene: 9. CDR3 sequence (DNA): TGTGCCACCGCTTCGGGACAGGGGAGCGCTGAAGCTTTCTTT. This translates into CATASGQGSAEAFF.

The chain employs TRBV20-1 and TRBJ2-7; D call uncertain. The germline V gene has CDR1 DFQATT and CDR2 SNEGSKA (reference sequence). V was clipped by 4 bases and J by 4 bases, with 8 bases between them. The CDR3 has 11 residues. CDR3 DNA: TGCAGTGCTATCCTAAAGTACGAGCAGTACTTC. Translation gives CSAILKYEQYF.

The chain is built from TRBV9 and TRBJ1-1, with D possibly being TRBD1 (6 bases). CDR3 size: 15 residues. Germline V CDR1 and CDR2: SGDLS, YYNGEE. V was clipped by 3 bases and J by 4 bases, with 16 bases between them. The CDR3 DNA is TGTGCCAGCAGCGCCCGGGAGGGCAGGGGCACTGAAGCTTTCTTT. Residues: CASSAREGRGTEAFF.

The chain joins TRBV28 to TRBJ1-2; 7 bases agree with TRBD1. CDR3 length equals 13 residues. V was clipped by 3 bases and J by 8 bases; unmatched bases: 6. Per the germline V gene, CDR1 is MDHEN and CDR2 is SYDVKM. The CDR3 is CASSFTPGGGYTF. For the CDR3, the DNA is TGTGCCAGCAGTTTTACCCCAGGGGGAGGCTACACCTTC.

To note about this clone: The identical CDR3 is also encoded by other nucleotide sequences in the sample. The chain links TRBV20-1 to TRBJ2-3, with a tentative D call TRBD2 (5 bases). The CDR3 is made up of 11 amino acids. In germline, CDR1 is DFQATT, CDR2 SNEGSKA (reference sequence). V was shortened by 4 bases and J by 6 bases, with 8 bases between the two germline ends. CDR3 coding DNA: TGCAGTGCTACCCCGGGGGATACGCAGTATTTT. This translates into CSATPGDTQYF.

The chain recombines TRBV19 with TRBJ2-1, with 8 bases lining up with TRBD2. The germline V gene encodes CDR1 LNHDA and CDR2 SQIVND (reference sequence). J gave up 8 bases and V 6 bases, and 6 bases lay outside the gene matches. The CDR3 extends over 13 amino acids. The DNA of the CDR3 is TGTGCCAGTAGGGACGGGGGGGCGGATGAGCAGTTCTTC. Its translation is CASRDGGADEQFF.

The CDR3 bases are TGTGCCAGCAGCCAATGGACAGGGGGTCAAGAGACCCAGTACTTC. Translated: CASSQWTGGQETQYF. The chain links TRBV3-1 (or the pseudogene TRBV3-2) to TRBJ2-5; 10 bases map to TRBD1. Looked up from germline, CDR1 is LGHDT and CDR2 is YNNKEL (reference sequence). Germline trimming cut 2 bases from V and 2 bases from J; bases unmatched to any gene: 2. The CDR3 covers 15 residues.

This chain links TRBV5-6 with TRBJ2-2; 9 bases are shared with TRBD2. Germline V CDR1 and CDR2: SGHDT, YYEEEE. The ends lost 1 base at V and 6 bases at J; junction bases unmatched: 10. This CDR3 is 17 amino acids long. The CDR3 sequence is CASSLTPGREGPGELFF. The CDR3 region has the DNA TGTGCCAGCAGCTTGACCCCAGGGCGGGAGGGGCCCGGGGAGCTGTTTTTT.

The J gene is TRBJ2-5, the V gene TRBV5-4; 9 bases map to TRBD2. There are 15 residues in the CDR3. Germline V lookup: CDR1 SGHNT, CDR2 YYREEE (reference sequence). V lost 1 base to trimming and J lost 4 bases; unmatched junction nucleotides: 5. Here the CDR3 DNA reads TGTGCCAGCAGCTTGCCACTAGCGGGTGGAGAGACCCAGTACTTC. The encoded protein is CASSLPLAGGETQYF.

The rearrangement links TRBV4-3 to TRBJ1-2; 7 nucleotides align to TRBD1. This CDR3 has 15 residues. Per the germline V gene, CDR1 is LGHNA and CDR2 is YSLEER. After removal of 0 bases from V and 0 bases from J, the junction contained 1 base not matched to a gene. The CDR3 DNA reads TGCGCCAGCAGCCAAGAGACAGGGCCTAACTATGGCTACACCTTC. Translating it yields CASSQETGPNYGYTF.

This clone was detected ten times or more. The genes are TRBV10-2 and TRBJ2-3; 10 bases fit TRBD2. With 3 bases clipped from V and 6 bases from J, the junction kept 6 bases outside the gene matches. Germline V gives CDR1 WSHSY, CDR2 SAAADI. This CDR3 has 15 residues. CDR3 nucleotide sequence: TGCGCCAGCAGTGATCCAGCGGGGGGGCTGGATACGCAGTATTTT. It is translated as CASSDPAGGLDTQYF.

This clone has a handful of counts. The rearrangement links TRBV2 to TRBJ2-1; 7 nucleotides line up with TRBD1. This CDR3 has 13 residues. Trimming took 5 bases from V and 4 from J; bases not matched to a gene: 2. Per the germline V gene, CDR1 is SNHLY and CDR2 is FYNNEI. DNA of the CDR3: TGTGCCAGCAGTCGGGGACAGTACAATGAGCAGTTCTTC. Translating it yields CASSRGQYNEQFF. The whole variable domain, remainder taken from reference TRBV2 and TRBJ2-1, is EPEVTQTPSHQVTQMGQEVILRCVPISNHLYFYWYRQILGQKVEFLVSFYNNEISEKSEIFDDQFSVERPDGSNFTLKIRSTKLEDSAMYFCASSRGQYNEQFFGPGTRLTVL.

The CDR3 protein is CASSLFMEGTFQETQYF. The CDR3 DNA is TGTGCCAGCAGCTTATTCATGGAGGGTACCTTCCAAGAGACCCAGTACTTC. The chain employs TRBV11-2 and TRBJ2-5; maybe TRBD2 (6 bases). V shed 2 bases and J shed 1 base, with 17 bases lying between them. The CDR3 loop spans 17 amino acids. Per germline, CDR1 SGHAT and CDR2 FQNNGV.

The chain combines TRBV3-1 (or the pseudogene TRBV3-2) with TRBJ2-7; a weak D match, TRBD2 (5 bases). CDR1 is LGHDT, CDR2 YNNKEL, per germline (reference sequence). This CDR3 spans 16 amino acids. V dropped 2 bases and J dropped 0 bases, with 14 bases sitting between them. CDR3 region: CASSQLIATNSYEQYF. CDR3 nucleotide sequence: TGTGCCAGCAGCCAATTGATAGCGACAAACTCCTACGAGCAGTACTTC.